These T cell receptor beta chains were read from a single sample in a study of T cells after yellow fever vaccination. Via MiXCR, TCRdb re-called the 5' RACE reads, giving one row per CDR3 protein. The table shows hundreds of thousands of distinct CDR3 sequences, with approximately 13% occurring only once. The sequencing here drew on PBMCs, taken on the day of the yellow fever booster vaccination. Receptors were obtained from a man aged 25 to 40 who received the YFV17D yellow fever vaccine. The CDR3 runs from the conserved cysteine through the conserved F or W. The order of the fields is clone size, D gene, J gene, V gene, CDR3 protein, CDR3 DNA. A D gene is named only where the DNA matches it firmly. Clone size is given for some rows only: seen once, a few or many times, or a class if the clone is expanded.

clone size: -
D gene: TRBD1
J gene: TRBJ2-3
V gene: TRBV3-1
CDR3 protein: CASSQTGRSTDTQYF
CDR3 DNA: TGTGCCAGCAGCCAGACAGGGAGAAGCACAGATACGCAGTATTTT

clone size: few
D gene: TRBD1
J gene: TRBJ2-7
V gene: TRBV20-1
CDR3 protein: CSARVVPETGFSYEQYF
CDR3 DNA: TGCAGTGCTAGAGTCGTCCCCGAGACAGGGTTTTCCTACGAGCAGTACTTC

clone size: -
D gene: TRBD2
J gene: TRBJ2-7
V gene: TRBV10-2
CDR3 protein: CASIRSRESPYEQYF
CDR3 DNA: TGCGCCAGCATCAGGTCGCGGGAGTCACCCTACGAGCAGTACTTC

clone size: many
D gene: -
J gene: TRBJ2-5
V gene: TRBV5-1
CDR3 protein: CASSLDGFLVQETQYF
CDR3 DNA: TGCGCCAGCAGCTTGGATGGCTTTCTTGTACAAGAGACCCAGTACTTC

clone size: few
D gene: -
J gene: TRBJ1-4
V gene: TRBV20-1
CDR3 protein: CSARGATYEKLFF
CDR3 DNA: TGCAGTGCTAGGGGTGCGACGTATGAAAAACTGTTTTTT

clone size: -
D gene: TRBD1
J gene: TRBJ1-5
V gene: TRBV7-2
CDR3 protein: CASSLDRGRGQPQHF
CDR3 DNA: TGTGCCAGCAGCCTGGACAGGGGGCGAGGGCAGCCCCAGCATTTT

clone size: few
D gene: TRBD1
J gene: TRBJ2-7
V gene: TRBV20-1
CDR3 protein: CSARLQRQGFYEQYF
CDR3 DNA: TGCAGTGCTAGGTTGCAGCGACAGGGTTTTTACGAGCAGTACTTC

clone size: few
D gene: TRBD2
J gene: TRBJ2-7
V gene: TRBV20-1
CDR3 protein: CSANWRQRGYEQYF
CDR3 DNA: TGCAGTGCTAACTGGAGGCAGCGGGGCTACGAGCAGTACTTC

clone size: -
D gene: TRBD1
J gene: TRBJ2-3
V gene: TRBV18
CDR3 protein: CASSPPFGTGLFDTQYF
CDR3 DNA: TGTGCCAGCTCACCACCCTTCGGGACAGGACTGTTCGATACGCAGTATTTT

clone size: -
D gene: -
J gene: TRBJ2-7
V gene: TRBV12-3/TRBV12-4
CDR3 protein: CASSYIGEQYF
CDR3 DNA: TGTGCCAGCAGCTACATCGGCGAGCAGTACTTC

clone size: many
D gene: TRBD2
J gene: TRBJ2-2
V gene: TRBV11-2
CDR3 protein: CASSQGLAEQLNTGELFF
CDR3 DNA: TGTGCCAGCAGCCAGGGACTAGCGGAGCAATTGAACACCGGGGAGCTGTTTTTT

clone size: -
D gene: TRBD1
J gene: TRBJ1-3
V gene: TRBV7-2
CDR3 protein: CASSLGGGSFSGNTIYF
CDR3 DNA: TGTGCCAGCAGCTTAGGAGGGGGCAGCTTCTCTGGAAACACCATATATTTT

clone size: -
D gene: TRBD2
J gene: TRBJ2-5
V gene: TRBV10-2
CDR3 protein: CASRSSGMETLYF
CDR3 DNA: TGCGCCAGCAGAAGTAGCGGGATGGAGACCCTGTACTTC

clone size: -
D gene: -
J gene: TRBJ2-1
V gene: TRBV6-2/TRBV6-3
CDR3 protein: CASSLRGETGSYNEQFF
CDR3 DNA: TGTGCCAGCAGTCTACGGGGAGAGACTGGCTCCTACAATGAGCAGTTCTTC

clone size: many
D gene: TRBD2
J gene: TRBJ2-7
V gene: TRBV12-3/TRBV12-4
CDR3 protein: CASSLQLAVYEQYF
CDR3 DNA: TGTGCCAGCAGTTTGCAACTAGCGGTCTACGAGCAGTACTTC

clone size: few
D gene: TRBD2
J gene: TRBJ2-5
V gene: TRBV11-2
CDR3 protein: CASSLERASGRGETQYF
CDR3 DNA: TGTGCCAGCAGCTTAGAAAGGGCTAGCGGGAGAGGAGAGACCCAGTACTTC

clone size: -
D gene: TRBD2
J gene: TRBJ2-1
V gene: TRBV6-2/TRBV6-3
CDR3 protein: CASSFFPASSGTYNEQFF
CDR3 DNA: TGTGCCAGCAGTTTTTTCCCCGCGTCTAGCGGAACCTACAATGAGCAGTTCTTC

clone size: -
D gene: TRBD2
J gene: TRBJ2-1
V gene: TRBV6-7
CDR3 protein: CCSAPSYSGSYNEQFF
CDR3 DNA: TGCTGCAGTGCCCCGTCCTATAGCGGGTCCTACAATGAGCAGTTCTTC

clone size: few
D gene: -
J gene: TRBJ2-3
V gene: TRBV10-3
CDR3 protein: CAISPGRPDTQYF
CDR3 DNA: TGTGCCATCAGTCCGGGGCGGCCGGATACGCAGTATTTT

clone size: many
D gene: -
J gene: TRBJ1-1
V gene: TRBV10-2
CDR3 protein: CASRTGANTEAFF
CDR3 DNA: TGCGCCAGCAGAACGGGGGCAAACACTGAAGCTTTCTTT

clone size: -
D gene: TRBD1
J gene: TRBJ2-7
V gene: TRBV20-1
CDR3 protein: CSARQGGYEQYF
CDR3 DNA: TGCAGTGCTCGACAGGGGGGCTACGAGCAGTACTTC

clone size: -
D gene: TRBD1
J gene: TRBJ1-4
V gene: TRBV29-1
CDR3 protein: CSAALTGSNEKLFF
CDR3 DNA: TGCAGCGCCGCCCTGACAGGGAGTAATGAAAAACTGTTTTTT

clone size: -
D gene: TRBD2
J gene: TRBJ2-2
V gene: TRBV7-2
CDR3 protein: CATASTSGVTGELFF
CDR3 DNA: TGTGCCACAGCTAGCACTAGCGGGGTCACCGGGGAGCTGTTTTTT

clone size: -
D gene: TRBD2
J gene: TRBJ2-7
V gene: TRBV7-2
CDR3 protein: CASSPSGVSSWEQYF
CDR3 DNA: TGTGCCAGCAGCCCTAGCGGGGTCTCATCGTGGGAGCAGTACTTC